These 16 T cell receptor beta chains share one sample of origin, sequenced in a study of vaccination and CD4 T cells after COVID-19. These receptors' antigens are unknown. Cultured CD4+ T-cell DNA underwent Oncomine TCR Beta short-read sequencing. TCRdb processed the PCR reads anew with MiXCR; each CDR3 protein has one entry. The data show almost 20,000 distinct CDR3 sequences, around 53% seen once. Treatment denoted: roughly 10-day PBMC culture with coronavirus spike peptide pools or control peptides (ViraFEST assay). The specimen sequenced was CD4+ T cells from blood, cultured in vitro. These receptors were taken from a human donor who had recovered from COVID-19.

This clonotype was detected only a few times. The chain links TRBV7-6 to TRBJ2-5; a weak D match, TRBD1 (6 bases). V was trimmed by 1 base and J by 4 bases, leaving 19 bases between them. The CDR3 has 17 residues. Germline assignment: CDR1 SGHVS and CDR2 FNYEAQ. The CDR3 DNA reads as TGTGCCAGCAGCTTAGATTCAGCCAGGGGTTGGGTAGAGACCCAGTACTTC. Residues: CASSLDSARGWVETQYF.

The V call is TRBV24-1, the J call TRBJ2-2; D not resolved. Germline V lookup: CDR1 KGHDR, CDR2 SFDVKD. The ends were cut back, 3 bases at V and 6 bases at J, with 10 bases in the middle. This CDR3 is 14 amino acids long. The CDR3 loop is CATSDQIQPGELFF. The DNA of the CDR3 is TGTGCCACCAGTGATCAGATACAACCCGGGGAGCTGTTTTTT.

The CDR3: CASSLAEGGYTEAFF. For the CDR3, the DNA is TGCGCCAGCAGCTTGGCCGAAGGGGGGTACACTGAAGCTTTCTTT. The chain joins TRBV5-1 to TRBJ1-1; the D gene is possibly TRBD1 (6 bases). The CDR3 spans 15 residues. Germline V lookup: CDR1 SGHRS, CDR2 YFSETQ. The V end was cut by 0 bases, the J end by 3 bases, with 12 bases between.

The chain employs TRBV20-1 and TRBJ2-3; TRBD2 agrees at 8 bases. The germline V gene has CDR1 DFQATT and CDR2 SNEGSKA (reference sequence). The length of the CDR3 is 17 residues. V was pared by 1 base and J by 1 base, with 10 bases of the junction left unmatched. The chain's CDR3 is CSARAEGRRGGTDTQYF. The CDR3, as DNA: TGCAGTGCTAGAGCGGAGGGCAGGCGGGGGGGCACAGATACGCAGTATTTT.

This chain joins TRBV6-5 and TRBJ2-7, with D possibly matching TRBD1 (6 bases). The CDR3 sequence is 15 residues long. V was trimmed by 3 bases and J by 3 bases, leaving 15 bases between them. Germline-derived CDR1 and CDR2 are MNHEY and SVGAGI. The CDR3 bases are TGTGCCAGCAGTTATCGAATACAAGGGGGCTACGAGCAGTACTTC. Encoded protein: CASSYRIQGGYEQYF.

The V gene is TRBV19, the J gene TRBJ1-4; tentative D call: TRBD1 (5 bases). This CDR3 is 14 amino acids long. Germline V lookup: CDR1 LNHDA, CDR2 SQIVND (reference sequence). With 4 bases removed from V and 5 bases from J, the gap between germline ends came to 11 bases. The CDR3 bases are TGTGCCAGTAGTAAACAGGTGATCAATGAAAAACTGTTTTTT. It codes for CASSKQVINEKLFF. The whole variable domain, filled in from reference TRBV19 and TRBJ1-4, reads DGGITQSPKYLFRKEGQNVTLSCEQNLNHDAMYWYRQDPGQGLRLIYYSQIVNDFQKGDIAEGYSVSREKKESFPLTVTSAQKNPTAFYLCASSKQVINEKLFFGSGTQLSVL.

V gene TRBV20-1 combines with J gene TRBJ2-2; a possible D gene is TRBD2 (6 bases). V was trimmed by 1 base and J by 6 bases, leaving 12 bases between them. CDR1 is DFQATT, CDR2 SNEGSKA, per germline (reference sequence). There are 14 residues in the CDR3. The CDR3 bases are TGCAGTGCTAGAGGAGGAGGGAGCGCCGGGGAGCTGTTTTTT. Amino acid sequence: CSARGGGSAGELFF.

The chain joins TRBV21-1 to TRBJ1-2; the D call in the table, TRBD1, was not verified against the DNA. TRBV21-1 is listed as a pseudogene. The CDR3 runs 17 residues. Here the CDR3 reads CASSKGTGLNPNYGYTF. The CDR3 DNA sequence: TGTGCCAGCAGCAAAGGGACAGGGCTCAATCCTAACTATGGCTACACCTTC.

V is TRBV19 and J is TRBJ2-1, with 9 bases matching TRBD1. Trimming at V came to 3 bases and at J to 1 base, leaving 4 bases not matched to a gene. This CDR3 has 16 amino acids. Germline V gives CDR1 LNHDA, CDR2 SQIVND (reference sequence). CDR3 sequence reads: CASSIPQGASYNEQFF. The CDR3 coding sequence is TGTGCCAGTAGTATTCCACAGGGGGCGTCCTACAATGAGCAGTTCTTC. The whole variable domain, remainder taken from reference TRBV19 and TRBJ2-1, is DGGITQSPKYLFRKEGQNVTLSCEQNLNHDAMYWYRQDPGQGLRLIYYSQIVNDFQKGDIAEGYSVSREKKESFPLTVTSAQKNPTAFYLCASSIPQGASYNEQFFGPGTRLTVL.

The J gene is TRBJ2-5, the V gene TRBV5-4, with 10 bases matching TRBD2. CDR3 size: 19 residues. V trimming: 4 bases; J trimming: 4 bases; junction bases outside the gene matches: 19. Germline V gene data show CDR1 as SGHNT and CDR2 as YYREEE (reference sequence). CDR3 nucleotide sequence: TGTGCCAGCAGCGGACGGGGTGAAGCGGGAGGGCCCTTCGGAGAGACCCAGTACTTC. This codes for CASSGRGEAGGPFGETQYF.

The V call is TRBV5-1, the J call TRBJ2-3; D remains unclear. Per the germline V gene, CDR1 is SGHRS and CDR2 is YFSETQ. The CDR3 length is 15 residues. Trimming pared 0 bases from V and 1 base from J, leaving 9 bases between. The CDR3 loop is CASSLDGWGTDTQYF. CDR3 sequence (DNA): TGCGCCAGCAGCTTGGACGGATGGGGCACAGATACGCAGTATTTT.

The gene calls are TRBV11-3 and TRBJ2-3, with 8 nucleotides matching TRBD2. Germline loops: CDR1 SGHNT, CDR2 YENEEA. This CDR3 spans 15 amino acids. V lost 2 bases, J lost 2 bases, and 3 bases stayed unmatched. The CDR3 protein is CASSLRGGNTDTQYF. The CDR3 nucleotides are TGTGCCAGCAGCTTACGGGGGGGCAACACAGATACGCAGTATTTT.

The genes are TRBV7-9 and TRBJ2-3; the D gene is possibly TRBD1 (5 bases). Germline V lookup: CDR1 SEHNR, CDR2 FQNEAQ (reference sequence). The CDR3 length is 13 residues. V was cut by 5 bases and J by 0 bases, with 6 bases left in between. As DNA, the CDR3 is TGTGCCAGCAGCCGACAGAGCACAGATACGCAGTATTTT. Amino acid sequence: CASSRQSTDTQYF.

The genes are TRBV27 and TRBJ2-3, with a possible D match to TRBD1 (5 bases). V lost 2 bases and J 3 bases, leaving 12 bases between the germline ends. Germline V lookup: CDR1 MNHEY, CDR2 SMNVEV (reference sequence). CDR3 size: 15 residues. The DNA for the CDR3 is TGTGCCAGCAGTTTAGCCGCCAGGGCGACAGATACGCAGTATTTT. Residues: CASSLAARATDTQYF.

As concerns this clonotype: One end of the junction varies from germline; a read error may be responsible. The chain couples TRBV19 to TRBJ2-7; 7 nucleotides line up with TRBD1. The CDR3 covers 15 residues. Germline lookup yields CDR1 LNHDA and CDR2 SQIVND (reference sequence). The CDR3: CASSIATGTDYEQYF. The CDR3 DNA reads as TGTGCCAGTAGTATAGCCACCGGGACAGACTACGAGCAATACTTC. The entire variable domain, with the rest obtained from reference TRBV19 and TRBJ2-7, is as follows: DGGITQSPKYLFRKEGQNVTLSCEQNLNHDAMYWYRQDPGQGLRLIYYSQIVNDFQKGDIAEGYSVSREKKESFPLTVTSAQKNPTAFYLCASSIATGTDYEQYFGPGTRLTVT.

V usage is TRBV10-3 and J usage is TRBJ1-1; no reliable D call. V lost 4 bases, J lost 1 base, and 7 bases lay in between. The V gene's germline CDR1 is ENHRY and CDR2 SYGVKD. The CDR3 spans 13 residues. The CDR3 DNA reads TGTGCCATCAGTGCGTTCAGGAACACTGAAGCTTTCTTT. Amino acid sequence: CAISAFRNTEAFF.